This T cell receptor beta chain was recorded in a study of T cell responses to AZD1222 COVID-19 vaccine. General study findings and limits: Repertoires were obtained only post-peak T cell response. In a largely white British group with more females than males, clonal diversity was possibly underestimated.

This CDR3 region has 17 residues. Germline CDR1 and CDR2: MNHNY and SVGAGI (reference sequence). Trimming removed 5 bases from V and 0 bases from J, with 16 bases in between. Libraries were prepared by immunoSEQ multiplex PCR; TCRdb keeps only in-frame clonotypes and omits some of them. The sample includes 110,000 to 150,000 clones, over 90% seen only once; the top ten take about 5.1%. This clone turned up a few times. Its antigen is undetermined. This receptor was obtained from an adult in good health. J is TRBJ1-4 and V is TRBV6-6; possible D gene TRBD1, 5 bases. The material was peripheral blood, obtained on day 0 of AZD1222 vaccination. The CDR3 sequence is CASSPYRTGPTNEKLFF. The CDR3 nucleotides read TGTGCCAGCAGTCCATATAGGACGGGACCAACTAATGAAAAACTGTTTTTT.